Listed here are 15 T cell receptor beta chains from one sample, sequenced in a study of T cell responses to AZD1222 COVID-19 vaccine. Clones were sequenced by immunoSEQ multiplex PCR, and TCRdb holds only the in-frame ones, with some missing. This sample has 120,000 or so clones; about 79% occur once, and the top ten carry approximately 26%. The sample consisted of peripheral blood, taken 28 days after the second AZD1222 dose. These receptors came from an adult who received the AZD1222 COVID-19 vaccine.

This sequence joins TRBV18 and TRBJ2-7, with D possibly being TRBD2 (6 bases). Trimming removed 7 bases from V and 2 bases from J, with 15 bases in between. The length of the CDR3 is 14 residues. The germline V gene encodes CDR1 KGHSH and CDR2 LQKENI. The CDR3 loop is CASFAGEVTYEQYF. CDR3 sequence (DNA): TGTGCCAGCTTCGCCGGGGAGGTAACCTACGAGCAGTACTTC.

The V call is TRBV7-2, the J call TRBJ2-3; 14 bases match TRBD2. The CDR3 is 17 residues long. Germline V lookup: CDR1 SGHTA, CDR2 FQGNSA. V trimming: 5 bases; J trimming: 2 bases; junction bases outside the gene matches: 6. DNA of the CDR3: TGTGCCAGCAGCCCACGACTAGCGGGGGGGTTCACAGATACGCAGTATTTT. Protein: CASSPRLAGGFTDTQYF. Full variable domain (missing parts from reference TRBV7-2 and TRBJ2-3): GAGVSQSPSNKVTEKGKDVELRCDPISGHTALYWYRQSLGQGLEFLIYFQGNSAPDKSGLPSDRFSAERTGGSVSTLTIQRTQQEDSAVYLCASSPRLAGGFTDTQYFGPGTRLTVL.

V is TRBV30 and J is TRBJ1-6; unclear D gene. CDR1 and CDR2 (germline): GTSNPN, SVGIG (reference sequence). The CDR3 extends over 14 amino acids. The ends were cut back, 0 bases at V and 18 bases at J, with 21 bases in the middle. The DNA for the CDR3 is TGTGCCTGGAGTGTACCGCGGCAGTTAAGCCTTGGCCACTTT. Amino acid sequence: CAWSVPRQLSLGHF.

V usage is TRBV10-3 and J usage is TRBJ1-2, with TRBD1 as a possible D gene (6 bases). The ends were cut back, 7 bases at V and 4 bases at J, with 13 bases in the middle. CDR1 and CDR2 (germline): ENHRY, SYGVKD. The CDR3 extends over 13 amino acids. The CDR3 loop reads CAINAGESYGYTF. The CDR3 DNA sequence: TGTGCCATCAACGCAGGGGAGAGCTATGGCTACACCTTC.

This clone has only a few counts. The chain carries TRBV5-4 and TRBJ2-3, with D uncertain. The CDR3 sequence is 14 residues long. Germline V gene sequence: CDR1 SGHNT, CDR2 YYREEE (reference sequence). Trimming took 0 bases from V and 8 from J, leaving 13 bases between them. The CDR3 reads CASSLESGLGTQYF. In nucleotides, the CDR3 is TGTGCCAGCAGCTTGGAGTCCGGGTTGGGTACGCAGTATTTT.

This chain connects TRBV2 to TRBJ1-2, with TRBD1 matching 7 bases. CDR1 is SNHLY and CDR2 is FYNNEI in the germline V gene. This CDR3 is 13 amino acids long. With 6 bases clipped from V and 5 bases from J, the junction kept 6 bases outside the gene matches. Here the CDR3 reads CASREGAQYGYTF. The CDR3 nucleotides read TGTGCCAGCAGAGAGGGGGCGCAGTATGGCTACACCTTC.

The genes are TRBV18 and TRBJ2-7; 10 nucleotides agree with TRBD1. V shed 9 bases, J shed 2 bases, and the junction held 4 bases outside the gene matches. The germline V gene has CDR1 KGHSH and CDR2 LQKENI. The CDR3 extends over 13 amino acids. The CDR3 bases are TGTGCCAGTTTCGGACAGGGGGCCTACGAGCAGTACTTC. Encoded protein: CASFGQGAYEQYF.

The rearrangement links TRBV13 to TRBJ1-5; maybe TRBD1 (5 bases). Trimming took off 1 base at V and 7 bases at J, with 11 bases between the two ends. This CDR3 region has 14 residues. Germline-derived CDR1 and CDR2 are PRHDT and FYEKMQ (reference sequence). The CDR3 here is CASSLARVGQPQHF. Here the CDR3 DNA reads TGTGCCAGCAGCTTAGCCAGGGTTGGCCAGCCCCAGCATTTT.

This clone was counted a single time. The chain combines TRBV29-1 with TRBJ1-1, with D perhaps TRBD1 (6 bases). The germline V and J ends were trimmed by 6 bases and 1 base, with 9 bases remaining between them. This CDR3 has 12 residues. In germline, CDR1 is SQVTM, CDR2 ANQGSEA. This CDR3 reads CSVLQGNTEAFF. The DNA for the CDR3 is TGCAGCGTCTTACAGGGGAACACTGAAGCTTTCTTT.

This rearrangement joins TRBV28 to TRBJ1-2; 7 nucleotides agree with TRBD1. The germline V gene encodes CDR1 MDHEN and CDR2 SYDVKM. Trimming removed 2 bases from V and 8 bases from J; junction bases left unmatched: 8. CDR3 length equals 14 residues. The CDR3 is CASSLREGAPGYTF. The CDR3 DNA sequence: TGTGCCAGCAGTTTACGAGAGGGGGCGCCCGGCTACACCTTC.

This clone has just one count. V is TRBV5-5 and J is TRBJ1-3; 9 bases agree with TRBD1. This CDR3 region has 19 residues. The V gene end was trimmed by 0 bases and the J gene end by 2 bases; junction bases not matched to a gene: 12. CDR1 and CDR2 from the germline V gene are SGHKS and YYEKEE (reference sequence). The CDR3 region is CASSLAPPNDRGAGNTIYF. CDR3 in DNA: TGTGCCAGCAGCTTGGCCCCACCAAACGACAGGGGGGCTGGAAACACCATATATTTT.

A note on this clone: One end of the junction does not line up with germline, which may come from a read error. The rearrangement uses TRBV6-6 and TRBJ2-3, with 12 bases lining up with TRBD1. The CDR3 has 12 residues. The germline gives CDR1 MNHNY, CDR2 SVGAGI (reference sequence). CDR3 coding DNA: TGTGCCAGCACCCAGGGGGACAGGGGGCAAACTTTT. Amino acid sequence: CASTQGDRGQTF.

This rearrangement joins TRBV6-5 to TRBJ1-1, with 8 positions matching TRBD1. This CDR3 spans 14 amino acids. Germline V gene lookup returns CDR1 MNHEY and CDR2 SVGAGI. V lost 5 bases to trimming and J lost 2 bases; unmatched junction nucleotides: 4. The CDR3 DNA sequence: TGTGCCAGCAGTCGGCAGGGGGCTAACACTGAAGCTTTCTTT. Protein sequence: CASSRQGANTEAFF.

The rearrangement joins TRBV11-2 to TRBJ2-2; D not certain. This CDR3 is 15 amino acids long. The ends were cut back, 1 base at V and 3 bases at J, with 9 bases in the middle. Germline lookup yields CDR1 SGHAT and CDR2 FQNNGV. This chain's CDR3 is CASSLVPWDTGELFF. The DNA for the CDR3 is TGTGCCAGCAGCTTAGTTCCGTGGGACACCGGGGAGCTGTTTTTT.

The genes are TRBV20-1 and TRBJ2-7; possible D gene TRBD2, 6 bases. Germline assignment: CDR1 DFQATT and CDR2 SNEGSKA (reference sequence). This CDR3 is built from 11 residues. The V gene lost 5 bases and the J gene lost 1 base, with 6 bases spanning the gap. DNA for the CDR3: TGCAGTGCTCGGGGGTCCTACGAGCAGTACTTC. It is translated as CSARGSYEQYF.